These T cell receptor beta chains were read from a single sample in a study of vaccination and CD4 T cells after COVID-19. Their cognate antigens are unknown. TCRdb passed the PCR reads through MiXCR, listing each CDR3 protein once. The data contain some 16,000 distinct CDR3 sequences, about 68% of them singletons. The sequences come from CD4+ T cells from blood, cultured in vitro, collected after SARS-CoV-2 vaccination. The receptors originated from a human donor who received a COVID-19 vaccine. Each CDR3 is given with its conserved first and last residue. The D gene is left open where the match is weak. Expanded clones get a size class; other rows say once, few or many, or leave the size out.

TRBD1	13	TRBV12-3/TRBV12-4	.	TRBJ1-2	TGTGCCAGCAGTCAACAGGGGGGCTATGGCTACACCTTC	CASSQQGGYGYTF
.	13	TRBV6-1	.	TRBJ1-2	TGTGCCAGCAGGGCCCCGGGGGGACGTGGCTACACCTTC	CASRAPGGRGYTF
TRBD1	15	TRBV30	.	TRBJ1-2	TGTGCCTCCTCCGCTGGACAGGGCACTTTTGGGGGCTACACCTTC	CASSAGQGTFGGYTF
.	14	TRBV15	.	TRBJ1-6	TGTGCCACCAGCTCGGAGGGCGGCGATTCACCCCTCCACTTT	CATSSEGGDSPLHF
.	13	TRBV7-8	few	TRBJ2-5	TGTGCCAGCAGCTTAATTACTGGGGAGACCCAGTACTTC	CASSLITGETQYF
TRBD1	16	TRBV20-1	.	TRBJ1-1	TGCAGTGCTAGTCCTTGGACAGGGTCCATGAACACTGAAGCTTTCTTT	CSASPWTGSMNTEAFF
.	13	TRBV7-9	.	TRBJ1-5	TGTGCCAGCAGCAAAGCGGGGGATCAGCCCCAGCATTTT	CASSKAGDQPQHF
.	14	TRBV2	.	TRBJ1-1	TGTGCCAGCGGGGGTGTGGACAGGAACACTGAAGCTTTCTTT	CASGGVDRNTEAFF
TRBD1	13	TRBV7-9	.	TRBJ1-6	TGTGCCAGCAGCCGCCCGGGACAGTCTCCCCTCCACTTT	CASSRPGQSPLHF
TRBD2	17	TRBV5-1	.	TRBJ2-3	TGCGCCAGCAGTATGAGGGTTGGCGGGGGAGGCACAGATACGCAGTATTTT	CASSMRVGGGGTDTQYF
.	21	TRBV15	few	TRBJ1-6	TGTGCCACCAGCAGAGATTACCCCGGAGGGGGATTCGCTTCCTATAATTCACCCCTCCACTTT	CATSRDYPGGGFASYNSPLHF
.	14	TRBV2	.	TRBJ1-5	TGTGCCAGCAGTGAGACGGGGCAGGGTCAGCCCCAGCATTTT	CASSETGQGQPQHF
.	14	TRBV21-1	.	TRBJ2-3	TGTGCCAGCAACCCCCGGGTTGGCACAGATACGCAGTATTTT	CASNPRVGTDTQYF
.	13	TRBV7-7	.	TRBJ2-5	TGTGCCAGCAGCTCCCGACTTCAAGAGACCCAGTACTTC	CASSSRLQETQYF
TRBD1	15	TRBV10-3	.	TRBJ2-3	TGTGCCATCAGTGGTAGGACAGGGGTAGAGGATACGCAGTATTTT	CAISGRTGVEDTQYF
TRBD1	15	TRBV6-1	medium-sized	TRBJ1-6	TGTGCCAGCAGTGAAATAGGAGACAGGGGGCGACCCCTCCACTTT	CASSEIGDRGRPLHF
TRBD2	15	TRBV7-4	medium-sized	TRBJ2-7	TGTGCCAGCAGCGGACGGACTAGCGGGGGTTACGAGCAGTACTTC	CASSGRTSGGYEQYF
TRBD1	14	TRBV20-1	.	TRBJ1-6	TGCAGTGCTAGACGTTCGAGGGACAGCTCACCCCTCCACTTT	CSARRSRDSSPLHF
.	15	TRBV24-1	.	TRBJ2-5	TGTGCCACCAGTGATGTAGGCCCCGCTACAGAGACCCAGTACTTC	CATSDVGPATETQYF
TRBD2	19	TRBV6-4	.	TRBJ2-3	TGTGCCAGCAGTGAACCTAGCGGGCCTGTACGTTACAAAACAGATACGCAGTATTTT	CASSEPSGPVRYKTDTQYF
TRBD2	14	TRBV20-1	once	TRBJ2-1	TGCAGTACGATCGGGACTAGCGGCTACAATGAGCAGTTCTTC	CSTIGTSGYNEQFF
.	13	TRBV6-1	.	TRBJ1-1	TGTGCCAGCAGTGTACTACAGGGCACTGAAGCTTTCTTT	CASSVLQGTEAFF
TRBD1	15	TRBV20-1	.	TRBJ2-3	TGCAGTGCTAGGTGGACAGGGCGCGTTTCAGATACGCAGTATTTT	CSARWTGRVSDTQYF
.	16	TRBV20-1	.	TRBJ1-2	TGCAGTGCTAGAGATCCCTCGGACATTGAGAACTATGGCTACACCTTC	CSARDPSDIENYGYTF
TRBD1	17	TRBV7-9	.	TRBJ2-7	TGTGCCAGCAGCTTAGGTCTTTTCGGACAGGCCCTCTACGAGCAGTACTTC	CASSLGLFGQALYEQYF
.	18	TRBV4-2	.	TRBJ2-6	TGTGCCGGCAGCCAACCCGGGACCCGGGGCTCTGGGGCCAACGTCCTGACTTTC	CAGSQPGTRGSGANVLTF
TRBD1	14	TRBV2	once	TRBJ1-2	TGTGCCAGCAGTCCGGACAGGGGCAACTATGGCTACACCTTC	CASSPDRGNYGYTF
.	16	TRBV7-8	.	TRBJ2-2	TGTGCCAGCAGCTTTCTTCGGACAGCTAACACCGGGGAGCTGTTTTTT	CASSFLRTANTGELFF
TRBD1	14	TRBV7-9	once	TRBJ1-5	TGTGCCAGCAACGCACAGGGGATAGATCAGCCCCAGCATTTT	CASNAQGIDQPQHF
TRBD2	16	TRBV24-1	few	TRBJ2-3	TGTGCCACCAGTGATCCTAGCGGGGGGTTCACATATACGCAGTATTTT	CATSDPSGGFTYTQYF
.	15	TRBV7-6	.	TRBJ1-5	TGTGCCAGCAGCCTCATACAGGGTGGCAATCAGCCCCGGCATTTT	CASSLIQGGNQPRHF
.	14	TRBV11-2	.	TRBJ2-1	TGTGCCAGCAGCTTCGATAGAGGGTGGCATGAGCAGTTCTTC	CASSFDRGWHEQFF
.	15	TRBV21-1	.	TRBJ1-5	TGTGCCAGCAGCAAAGTCCCCGGGCTCAATCAGCCCCAGCATTTT	CASSKVPGLNQPQHF
.	15	TRBV7-9	.	TRBJ1-3	TGTGCCAGCAGCTTCGGGGCCCCCCCCGGAAACACCATATATTTT	CASSFGAPPGNTIYF
.	14	TRBV30	.	TRBJ1-5	TGTGCCTGGAGTCCCGGACAGCCCAATCAGCCCCAGCATTTT	CAWSPGQPNQPQHF
.	15	TRBV2	.	TRBJ1-1	TGTGCCAGCAGTTCCGGAAGGAGATTGAACACTGAAGCTTTCTTT	CASSSGRRLNTEAFF
.	12	TRBV12-3/TRBV12-4	once	TRBJ1-1	TGTGCCAGCAGTTTCCGGGACACTGAAGCTTTCTTT	CASSFRDTEAFF
.	12	TRBV30	.	TRBJ2-3	TGTGCCTGGAGTGTCCAGGCGGGGACGCAGTATTTT	CAWSVQAGTQYF
.	15	TRBV6-2/TRBV6-3	few	TRBJ1-5	TGTGCCAGCAGCGGACACAGGGTTACGAGGCAGCCCCAGCATTTT	CASSGHRVTRQPQHF
TRBD1	16	TRBV5-1	.	TRBJ2-2	TGCGCCAGCAGCTGGACAGGGGGCGCGAGCACCGGGGAGCTGTTTTTT	CASSWTGGASTGELFF
TRBD2	15	TRBV30	few	TRBJ2-5	TGTGCCTGGAGTGTATCGGGGGGGGGCCGAGAGACCCAGTACTTC	CAWSVSGGGRETQYF
.	12	TRBV19	.	TRBJ1-2	TGTGCCACCGGACAAGTGAACTATGGCTACACCTTC	CATGQVNYGYTF
.	17	TRBV7-8	.	TRBJ2-5	TGTGCCAGCAGCACTTTTGGTGAGCGAGGCGCCGGGGAGACCCAGTACTTC	CASSTFGERGAGETQYF
.	12	TRBV12-3/TRBV12-4	.	TRBJ2-7	TGTGCCAGCAGGGGGTGGAACTACGAGCAGTACTTC	CASRGWNYEQYF
TRBD1	14	TRBV12-3/TRBV12-4	.	TRBJ1-2	TGTGCCAGCAGTTTCCGACAGGGCCTATATGGCTACACCTTC	CASSFRQGLYGYTF
.	15	TRBV7-6	.	TRBJ1-2	TGTGCCAGCAGCCCACAGGGTGCATCTAACTATGGCTACACCTTC	CASSPQGASNYGYTF
.	15	TRBV15	once	TRBJ1-3	TGTGCCACCAGCAGGACAGGATTGTCCGGAAACACCATATATTTT	CATSRTGLSGNTIYF
TRBD2	15	TRBV30	once	TRBJ2-2	TGTGCCTCTAGCCGACTAGCGGGGCTCACCGGGGAGCTGTTTTTT	CASSRLAGLTGELFF
TRBD1	13	TRBV7-9	.	TRBJ2-5	TGTGCCAGCAGCTTTGGACAGGGGGTGACCCAGTACTTC	CASSFGQGVTQYF
TRBD1	16	TRBV7-8	large	TRBJ2-3	TGTGCCAGCAGCTTAGTCTCCGGACAGGACACAGATACGCAGTATTTT	CASSLVSGQDTDTQYF
.	13	TRBV11-3	.	TRBJ1-1	TGTGCCAGCAGCTTAGAGCAGTACACTGAAGCTTTCTTT	CASSLEQYTEAFF